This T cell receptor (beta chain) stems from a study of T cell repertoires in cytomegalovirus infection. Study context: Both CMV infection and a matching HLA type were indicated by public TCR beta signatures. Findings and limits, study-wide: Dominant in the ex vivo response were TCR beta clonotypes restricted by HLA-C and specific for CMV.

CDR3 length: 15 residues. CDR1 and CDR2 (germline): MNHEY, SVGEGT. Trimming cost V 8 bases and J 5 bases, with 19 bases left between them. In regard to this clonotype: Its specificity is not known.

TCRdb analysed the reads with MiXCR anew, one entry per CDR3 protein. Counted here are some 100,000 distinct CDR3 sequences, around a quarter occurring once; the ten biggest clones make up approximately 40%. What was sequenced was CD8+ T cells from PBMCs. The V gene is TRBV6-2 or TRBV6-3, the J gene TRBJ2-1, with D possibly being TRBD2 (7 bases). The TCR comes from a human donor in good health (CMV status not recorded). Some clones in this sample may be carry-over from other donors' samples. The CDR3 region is CASGPEGGRNNEQFF. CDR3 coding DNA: TGTGCCAGCGGCCCAGAGGGGGGGAGGAACAATGAGCAGTTCTTC.